These T cell receptor beta chains were read from a single sample in a study of blood T cells in healthy people across ages. MiXCR, applied by TCRdb to the 5' RACE reads, yields one record per CDR3 protein. The repertoire has roughly 1,300,000 distinct CDR3 sequences, almost 60% of them found once; the top ten carry 6.5% to 8%. Material: blood. These receptors were taken from a young man in good health. Each CDR3 is given with its conserved first and last residue. The order of the fields is J gene, clone size, D gene, V gene, CDR3 protein, CDR3 DNA. D genes are given only for firm matches. Clone size appears in some rows only: once, few, many, or a class for an expanded clone.

J: TRBJ2-5; size: few; D: -; V: TRBV12-3/TRBV12-4; CDR3: CASRDSGVTGDQETQYF; DNA: TGTGCCAGCAGAGACTCGGGGGTTACGGGGGACCAAGAGACCCAGTACTTC
J: TRBJ2-3; size: few; D: TRBD2; V: TRBV6-6; CDR3: CASRGLLTDTQYF; DNA: TGTGCCAGCAGGGGACTACTCACAGATACGCAGTATTTT
J: TRBJ2-5; size: few; D: -; V: TRBV29-1; CDR3: CSVSLAETQYF; DNA: TGCAGCGTTTCTCTAGCGGAGACCCAGTACTTC
J: TRBJ1-2; size: -; D: -; V: TRBV6-1; CDR3: CASMGGSLQGYTF; DNA: TGTGCCAGCATGGGAGGGTCGTTACAAGGCTACACCTTC
J: TRBJ2-5; size: -; D: -; V: TRBV4-3; CDR3: CASSQRRGLMETQYF; DNA: TGCGCCAGCAGCCAAAGAAGGGGCCTTATGGAGACCCAGTACTTC
J: TRBJ2-2; size: -; D: TRBD2; V: TRBV7-2; CDR3: CASSPGRGMGELFF; DNA: TGTGCCAGCAGCCCCGGGAGGGGGATGGGGGAGCTGTTTTTT
J: TRBJ2-5; size: -; D: -; V: TRBV6-2/TRBV6-3; CDR3: CASSSPRGFLETQYF; DNA: TGTGCCAGCAGTTCCCCTCGAGGCTTTTTAGAGACCCAGTACTTC
J: TRBJ1-2; size: -; D: -; V: TRBV15; CDR3: CATSLDRLYGYTF; DNA: TGTGCCACCAGCCTTGACAGGCTATATGGCTACACCTTC
J: TRBJ1-6; size: -; D: -; V: TRBV28; CDR3: CASSHPGSLDNSPLHF; DNA: TGTGCCAGCAGCCACCCCGGCAGCCTAGATAATTCACCCCTCCACTTT
J: TRBJ1-5; size: -; D: -; V: TRBV29-1; CDR3: CSVGVAGQQPQHF; DNA: TGCAGCGTTGGGGTTGCAGGGCAGCAGCCCCAGCATTTT
J: TRBJ1-6; size: -; D: -; V: TRBV7-6; CDR3: CASSRSDRPAYNSPLHF; DNA: TGTGCCAGCAGCCGATCAGACAGGCCCGCTTATAATTCACCCCTCCACTTT
J: TRBJ1-2; size: once; D: -; V: TRBV27; CDR3: CASSFHKAGGYGYTF; DNA: TGTGCCAGCAGTTTCCACAAGGCCGGGGGCTATGGCTACACCTTC
J: TRBJ2-7; size: many; D: TRBD1; V: TRBV20-1; CDR3: CSAAGQGAYEQYF; DNA: TGCAGTGCAGCTGGACAGGGCGCCTACGAGCAGTACTTC
J: TRBJ2-3; size: -; D: TRBD2; V: TRBV3-1; CDR3: CASSQEGRLAAIQPRTDTQYF; DNA: TGTGCCAGCAGCCAAGAAGGTAGGCTAGCGGCAATCCAGCCTCGCACAGATACGCAGTATTTT
J: TRBJ2-1; size: few; D: -; V: TRBV7-2; CDR3: CASSPPSWNEQFF; DNA: TGTGCCAGCAGCCCACCTAGCTGGAATGAGCAGTTCTTC
J: TRBJ2-1; size: -; D: -; V: TRBV4-3; CDR3: CASSRPNNNEQFF; DNA: TGCGCCAGCAGCCGTCCTAACAACAATGAGCAGTTCTTC
J: TRBJ1-2; size: few; D: -; V: TRBV3-1; CDR3: CASSQDSGLGTF; DNA: TGTGCCAGCAGCCAAGACTCCGGGCTGGGCACCTTC
J: TRBJ2-3; size: -; D: -; V: TRBV29-1; CDR3: CSSTETDTQYF; DNA: TGCAGCTCGACGGAAACAGATACGCAGTATTTT
J: TRBJ2-7; size: -; D: -; V: TRBV4-2; CDR3: CASSPRPRLSSEQYF; DNA: TGTGCCAGCAGCCCACGACCCAGGCTGTCCTCCGAGCAGTACTTC
J: TRBJ2-3; size: few; D: -; V: TRBV11-1; CDR3: CASRSLADTQYF; DNA: TGTGCCAGCAGATCCCTAGCAGATACGCAGTATTTT
J: TRBJ2-5; size: few; D: -; V: TRBV7-2; CDR3: CASSFPSQETQYF; DNA: TGTGCCAGCAGCTTTCCAAGCCAAGAGACCCAGTACTTC
J: TRBJ2-5; size: once; D: TRBD1; V: TRBV4-1; CDR3: CASSQASAGTGDQETQYF; DNA: TGCGCCAGCAGCCAAGCATCGGCGGGGACAGGGGACCAAGAGACCCAGTACTTC
J: TRBJ2-5; size: few; D: -; V: TRBV4-3; CDR3: CASSQDPEGWETQYF; DNA: TGCGCCAGCAGCCAAGATCCCGAAGGTTGGGAGACCCAGTACTTC
J: TRBJ2-2; size: -; D: -; V: TRBV28; CDR3: CASSLLQNTGELFF; DNA: TGTGCCAGCAGTTTACTGCAGAACACCGGGGAGCTGTTTTTT
J: TRBJ2-2; size: -; D: -; V: TRBV11-2; CDR3: CASSLYGTNTGELFF; DNA: TGTGCCAGCAGCTTATACGGGACCAACACCGGGGAGCTGTTTTTT
J: TRBJ2-5; size: few; D: -; V: TRBV15; CDR3: CATSRPERVYQETQYF; DNA: TGTGCCACCAGCAGACCCGAACGAGTGTATCAAGAGACCCAGTACTTC
J: TRBJ2-1; size: -; D: -; V: TRBV27; CDR3: CASSLWVLGMDEQFF; DNA: TGTGCCAGCAGTTTATGGGTTTTAGGAATGGATGAGCAGTTCTTC
J: TRBJ2-7; size: -; D: TRBD2; V: TRBV4-2; CDR3: CASSHFREGSKAYEQYF; DNA: TGTGCCAGCAGCCATTTCCGGGAGGGGTCAAAGGCTTACGAGCAGTACTTC
J: TRBJ2-3; size: -; D: TRBD2; V: TRBV7-2; CDR3: CAGSRLAGVTDTQYF; DNA: TGTGCCGGCAGCCGCCTAGCGGGGGTCACAGATACGCAGTATTTT
J: TRBJ1-4; size: -; D: TRBD1; V: TRBV7-6; CDR3: CASSLVTGGSTNEKLFF; DNA: TGTGCCAGCAGCTTAGTTACAGGGGGCTCAACTAATGAAAAACTGTTTTTT
J: TRBJ1-6; size: -; D: -; V: TRBV18; CDR3: CASSPAGTRGYNSPLHF; DNA: TGTGCCAGCTCACCGGCCGGGACTCGCGGCTATAATTCACCCCTCCACTTT